This T cell receptor (beta chain) was identified in a study of blood T cell repertoires in COVID-19. At the level of the study: From the United States, Italy and Spain came samples of acute and convalescent COVID-19.

Cohorts were determined from participant-reported clinical history. The CDR3 extends over 14 amino acids. V was pared by 2 bases and J by 5 bases, with 6 bases of the junction left unmatched. Germline V gene data show CDR1 as GTSNPN and CDR2 as SVGIG (reference sequence). As processed by the authors: Researchers report that nucleated cell counts were estimated from reference gene primer amplification. The method was immunoSEQ multiplex PCR; TCRdb's version includes in-frame clones alone and lacks a portion of them. The V and J calls and clone size come from that table; D and trimming were worked out from the DNA. The data hold roughly 130,000 clones, with just under 85% observed a single time.

This clonotype was obtained from a woman between 50 and 59 years old with acute COVID-19. The J gene is TRBJ2-5, the V gene TRBV30, with 9 bases fitting TRBD2. Sequenced input: PBMCs or T cells enriched from blood (not recorded which). CDR3 amino acids: CAWSLIAGGETQYF. DNA of the CDR3: TGTGCCTGGAGTCTTATTGCGGGAGGGGAGACCCAGTACTTC.